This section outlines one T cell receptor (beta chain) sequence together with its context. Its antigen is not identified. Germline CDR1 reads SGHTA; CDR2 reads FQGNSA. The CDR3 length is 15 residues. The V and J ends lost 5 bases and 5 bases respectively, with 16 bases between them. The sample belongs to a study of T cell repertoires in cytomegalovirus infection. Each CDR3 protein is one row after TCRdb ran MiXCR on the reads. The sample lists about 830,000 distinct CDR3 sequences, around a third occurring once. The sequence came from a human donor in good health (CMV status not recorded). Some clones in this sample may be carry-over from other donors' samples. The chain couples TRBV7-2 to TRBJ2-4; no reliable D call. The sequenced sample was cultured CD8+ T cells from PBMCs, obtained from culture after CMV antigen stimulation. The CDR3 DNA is TGTGCCAGCAGCCCCCGGTTTAGGACCGAAAACATTCAGTACTTC. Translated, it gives CASSPRFRTENIQYF.